This record looks at one T cell receptor (beta chain) sequence and its context. Its antigen is currently unknown. These data belong to a study of cytomegalovirus exposure and HLA in healthy donors. Findings and caveats of the study: An analysis that was carried out later associated 15,000 to 20,000 TCR beta sequences with HLA alleles at 0.05 false discovery rate.

Both 60 Vbeta primers and 13 Jbeta primers went into the PCR. Some clones are missing from TCRdb's copy, which holds only in-frame ones; the method was immunoSEQ multiplex PCR. The sample includes some 180,000 clones, roughly 68% of them seen just once. The receptor was isolated from a woman in her 30s in good health and CMV-seronegative. Sample: PBMCs.

CDR3 sequence: CASSESPGYTEAFF. The CDR3 region has the DNA TGTGCCAGCAGTGAATCGCCCGGTTACACTGAAGCTTTCTTT. The chain has TRBV6-1 and TRBJ1-1; unclear D gene. This CDR3 has 14 residues. The germline V gene encodes CDR1 MNHNS and CDR2 SASEGT. The V end lost 2 bases, the J end lost 3 bases, and 10 bases lay between the germline ends.